One and the same sample provided the 28 T cell receptor beta chains below, sequenced in a study of early T cells in non-severe SARS-CoV-2 infection. TCRdb used MiXCR to reprocess the 5' RACE reads, holding one entry per CDR3 protein. Among roughly 41,000 distinct CDR3 sequences listed, under 6.5% were seen once. The sample taken for sequencing was whole blood. The receptors derive from an adult who was a healthcare worker with PCR-confirmed SARS-CoV-2 infection or an uninfected control (not recorded which).

The gene calls are TRBV18 and TRBJ2-3; D possibly corresponds to TRBD2 (5 bases). This CDR3 contains 14 residues. Trimming removed 2 bases at V and 7 bases at J, with 13 bases between. In germline, CDR1 is KGHSH, CDR2 LQKENI. CDR3 amino acids: CASSPYGNHHTQYF. DNA for the CDR3: TGTGCCAGCTCACCATACGGGAACCACCATACGCAGTATTTT.

There are many counts of this clonotype. V usage is TRBV7-2 and J usage is TRBJ2-1, with unresolved D. This CDR3 is built from 12 residues. V was clipped by 2 bases and J by 6 bases, with 5 bases between them. Germline V gives CDR1 SGHTA, CDR2 FQGNSA. CDR3 sequence: CASSLRRNEQFF. In DNA form, the CDR3 reads TGTGCCAGCAGCTTACGGCGCAATGAGCAGTTCTTC.

This clonotype was seen many times. V usage is TRBV6-2 or TRBV6-3 and J usage is TRBJ1-5; TRBD1 agrees at 11 bases. The J segment lost 3 bases and the V segment lost 3 bases, leaving 7 bases of the junction unmatched. Germline CDR1 reads MNHEY; CDR2 reads SVGEGT. CDR3 length equals 17 residues. Here the CDR3 DNA reads TGTGCCAGCAGTTATATCCGGACAGGGGGCGTCAATCAGCCCCAGCATTTT. Its protein product is CASSYIRTGGVNQPQHF.

Only a few counts were recorded for this clonotype. This rearrangement joins TRBV6-5 to TRBJ2-5; 9 bases agree with TRBD1. CDR1 and CDR2 (germline): MNHEY, SVGAGI. The CDR3 has 14 residues. With V trimmed by 6 bases and J by 2 bases, 4 bases remained unmatched. The CDR3 loop is CASSRGQGQETQYF. The CDR3 nucleotides read TGTGCCAGCAGCCGGGGACAGGGACAAGAGACCCAGTACTTC.

The DNA of the CDR3 is TGTGCCAGCAGCTTGGGATCCGTGCAACAGCAGTTCTTC. Its protein product is CASSLGSVQQQFF. V is TRBV7-8 and J is TRBJ2-1; D gene uncertain. The germline gives CDR1 SGHVS, CDR2 FQNEAQ. The CDR3 is made up of 13 amino acids. The V and J ends lost 3 bases and 11 bases respectively, with 14 bases between them.

The chain has TRBV28 and TRBJ2-7; D is uncertain. Germline V gives CDR1 MDHEN, CDR2 SYDVKM. The CDR3 runs 14 residues. V lost 2 bases to trimming and J lost 9 bases, with 17 bases between them. The CDR3 DNA sequence: TGTGCCAGCAGTTTAGCCCGACACACATCTGGGCAGTACTTC. Its protein product is CASSLARHTSGQYF.

The chain links TRBV7-9 to TRBJ1-2; D possibly corresponds to TRBD1 (6 bases). Trimming took off 4 bases at V and 4 bases at J, with 13 bases between the two ends. The CDR3 length is 14 residues. The germline V gene encodes CDR1 SEHNR and CDR2 FQNEAQ (reference sequence). As DNA, the CDR3 is TGTGCCAGCAGCTCACAGGGCTGGGGCTATGGCTACACCTTC. Translation: CASSSQGWGYGYTF.

The rearrangement links TRBV6-1 to TRBJ1-1, with D possibly being TRBD1 (6 bases). Germline V gene data show CDR1 as MNHNS and CDR2 as SASEGT. V lost 2 bases, J lost 5 bases, and 15 bases lay in between. The CDR3 spans 15 residues. The CDR3 bases are TGTGCCAGCAGTGAACGGGGGGGGCGCGGAACTGAAGCTTTCTTT. Its protein is CASSERGGRGTEAFF.

This clonotype appeared a few times. The chain carries TRBV12-3 or TRBV12-4 and TRBJ2-4; 10 bases align to TRBD1. The trim removed 3 bases at V and 6 bases at J, leaving 2 bases unmatched. The CDR3 totals 14 residues. This chain's CDR3 is CASSFGTGVNIQYF. The CDR3 region has the DNA TGTGCCAGCAGTTTTGGGACAGGGGTAAACATTCAGTACTTC.

The chain carries TRBV28 and TRBJ2-7; 8 bases fit TRBD1. J gave up 1 base and V 4 bases, and 9 bases lay outside the gene matches. The CDR3 covers 16 residues. CDR1 MDHEN and CDR2 SYDVKM come from the germline V gene. CDR3 coding DNA: TGTGCCAGCAGTTGGGGAACAGGGGGAAATTCCTACGAGCAGTACTTC. Translating it yields CASSWGTGGNSYEQYF.

There are many counts of this clonotype. The chain carries TRBV7-9 and TRBJ2-1; 8 bases match TRBD2. Germline V lookup: CDR1 SEHNR, CDR2 FQNEAQ (reference sequence). The CDR3 is made up of 15 amino acids. J gave up 5 bases and V 1 base, and 4 bases lay outside the gene matches. DNA of the CDR3: TGTGCCAGCAGCTTAGGTGTAGCGGGGAACAATGAGCAGTTCTTC. Amino acids: CASSLGVAGNNEQFF.

This clonotype was detected only a few times. This chain links TRBV20-1 with TRBJ1-1, with TRBD1 matching 8 bases. Germline CDR1 and CDR2: DFQATT and SNEGSKA (reference sequence). V lost 5 bases, J lost 6 bases, and 5 bases stayed unmatched. There are 12 residues in the CDR3. DNA for the CDR3: TGCAGTGCTCATCCGACAGGGGCTGAAGCTTTCTTT. The encoded protein is CSAHPTGAEAFF.

This clonotype was seen repeatedly, ten times or more. V is TRBV19 and J is TRBJ1-5, with 9 bases matching TRBD1. CDR3 size: 14 residues. Germline values: CDR1 LNHDA, CDR2 SQIVND (reference sequence). The trim removed 11 bases at V and 2 bases at J, leaving 7 bases unmatched. CDR3 DNA: TGTGCCTCACAGGGGGCTGCTGGCAATCAGCCCCAGCATTTT. Protein: CASQGAAGNQPQHF. The entire variable domain, with the rest obtained from reference TRBV19 and TRBJ1-5, is as follows: DGGITQSPKYLFRKEGQNVTLSCEQNLNHDAMYWYRQDPGQGLRLIYYSQIVNDFQKGDIAEGYSVSREKKESFPLTVTSAQKNPTAFYLCASQGAAGNQPQHFGDGTRLSIL.

This clonotype was counted ten times or more. This chain uses TRBV12-3 or TRBV12-4 with TRBJ2-1, with 9 bases fitting TRBD1. The CDR3 has 19 residues. V was clipped by 2 bases and J by 7 bases; unmatched bases: 18. The CDR3 nucleotides read TGTGCCAGCAGTTTAAGGGGACAGGGTCTTGAATGGAGTAGAAATGAGCAGTTCTTC. Amino acid sequence: CASSLRGQGLEWSRNEQFF.

This clonotype occurred many times. The V gene is TRBV7-8, the J gene TRBJ1-1, with D unclear. CDR1 and CDR2 (germline): SGHVS, FQNEAQ. V was pared by 3 bases and J by 4 bases, with 12 bases between. This CDR3 spans 14 amino acids. CDR3 loop: CASSFGGLSTEAFF. Written as DNA, the CDR3 is TGTGCCAGCAGCTTCGGAGGCCTGAGCACTGAAGCTTTCTTT.

This clonotype was seen ten or more times. V gene TRBV29-1 combines with J gene TRBJ2-3; 9 positions agree with TRBD2. V dropped 3 bases and J dropped 2; count of bases not matched to a gene: 6. Germline CDR1 and CDR2: SQVTM and ANQGSEA. This CDR3 has 15 residues. The CDR3 reads CSVDQRGASTDTQYF. The CDR3 nucleotides read TGCAGCGTTGACCAGCGGGGGGCCTCCACAGATACGCAGTATTTT.

This clonotype was counted at least ten times. J is TRBJ2-5 and V is TRBV29-1, with TRBD1 as a possible D gene (6 bases). The CDR3 contains 12 residues. The V end was cut by 7 bases, the J end by 5 bases, with 14 bases between. Germline CDR1 reads SQVTM; CDR2 reads ANQGSEA. The CDR3 reads CSAQGIGETQYF. The CDR3 bases are TGCAGCGCACAGGGTATAGGCGAGACCCAGTACTTC.

This clonotype was detected ten times or more. The J gene is TRBJ2-3, the V gene TRBV5-1; 7 bases align to TRBD1. Trimming at V came to 0 bases and at J to 1 base, leaving 2 bases not matched to a gene. CDR1 and CDR2 (germline): SGHRS, YFSETQ. The CDR3 spans 15 residues. The CDR3 DNA reads TGCGCCAGCAGCTTGGGGACAGGCGGCACAGATACGCAGTATTTT. Translated: CASSLGTGGTDTQYF.

This clonotype was detected ten times or more. The chain employs TRBV19 and TRBJ2-7; unclear D gene. The CDR3 loop spans 14 amino acids. V shed 5 bases and J shed 6 bases, with 17 bases lying between them. Germline V CDR1 and CDR2: LNHDA, SQIVND (reference sequence). CDR3 sequence (DNA): TGTGCCAGTAGTGTATGGGGTCGGCACGCCGAGCAGTACTTC. It yields the protein CASSVWGRHAEQYF.

This clonotype has ten or more counts. V gene TRBV11-2 combines with J gene TRBJ2-1; D is tentatively TRBD1 or TRBD2 (6 bases each). V lost 5 bases, J lost 6 bases, and 17 bases lay in between. CDR3 length equals 15 residues. Germline CDR1 SGHAT, CDR2 FQNNGV. In nucleotides, the CDR3 is TGTGCCAGCAGCGCCCGTTGGGGGGCGACCAATGAGCAGTTCTTC. Translation gives CASSARWGATNEQFF. The whole variable domain, remainder taken from reference TRBV11-2 and TRBJ2-1, is EAGVAQSPRYKIIEKRQSVAFWCNPISGHATLYWYQQILGQGPKLLIQFQNNGVVDDSQLPKDRFSAERLKGVDSTLKIQPAKLEDSAVYLCASSARWGATNEQFFGPGTRLTVL.

This clonotype was counted ten times or more. CDR3 protein: CATSRDRLNTEAFF. The CDR3 DNA sequence: TGTGCCACCAGCAGAGATCGGTTGAACACTGAAGCTTTCTTT. The chain links TRBV15 to TRBJ1-1; no reliable D call. The germline CDR1 and CDR2 sequences are LNHNV and YYDKDF (reference sequence). Trimming shortened V by 0 bases and J by 0 bases, and 5 bases separated the two germline ends. The CDR3 runs 14 residues.

Only a few counts were recorded for this clonotype. The chain joins TRBV5-4 to TRBJ2-5, with D perhaps being TRBD1 or TRBD2 (5 bases each). Trimming pared 3 bases from V and 5 bases from J, leaving 5 bases between. The CDR3 has 11 amino acids. From germline, CDR1 is SGHNT and CDR2 YYREEE (reference sequence). CDR3 coding DNA: TGTGCCAGCAGCTGGGGGGAGACCCAGTACTTC. Translating it yields CASSWGETQYF.

This clonotype appeared many times. The chain recombines TRBV7-8 with TRBJ2-5, with TRBD1 identical over 7 bases. This CDR3 comprises 14 residues. CDR1 SGHVS and CDR2 FQNEAQ come from the germline V gene. The V segment lost 4 bases and the J segment 5 bases; nucleotides outside the gene matches: 7. The CDR3, as DNA: TGTGCCAGCAGCTATACAGGGGCCCGCGAGACCCAGTACTTC. Residues: CASSYTGARETQYF.

This clonotype came up many times. The genes are TRBV19 and TRBJ2-1, with TRBD2 identical over 10 bases. The CDR3 length is 15 residues. The V segment lost 5 bases and the J segment 0 bases; nucleotides outside the gene matches: 1. The germline V gene encodes CDR1 LNHDA and CDR2 SQIVND (reference sequence). CDR3 coding DNA: TGTGCCAGTAGTTCTAGCGGGGGCTCCTACAATGAGCAGTTCTTC. Translation gives CASSSSGGSYNEQFF.

This clonotype was seen many times. V gene TRBV12-3 or TRBV12-4 combines with J gene TRBJ1-5; D is perhaps TRBD1 (6 bases). CDR3 length: 13 residues. V was pared by 6 bases and J by 4 bases, with 10 bases between. The CDR3 spells CASRRGGNQPQHF. DNA of the CDR3: TGTGCCAGCAGGCGAGGGGGAAATCAGCCCCAGCATTTT.

This clonotype turned up a few times. The chain carries TRBV10-2 and TRBJ2-3, with 10 bases identical to TRBD2. V was clipped by 0 bases and J by 2 bases; unmatched bases: 5. There are 17 residues in the CDR3. Germline CDR1 reads WSHSY; CDR2 reads SAAADI. CDR3 region: CASSESLAGVITDTQYF. The CDR3 nucleotides are TGCGCCAGCAGTGAGTCGCTAGCGGGGGTGATCACAGATACGCAGTATTTT.

This sequence joins TRBV10-3 and TRBJ1-2; tentative D call: TRBD1 (6 bases). Looked up from germline, CDR1 is ENHRY and CDR2 is SYGVKD. V was shortened by 6 bases and J by 1 base, with 15 bases between the two germline ends. The CDR3 totals 15 residues. This CDR3 reads CAISPARGGNYGYTF. The CDR3 coding sequence is TGTGCCATCAGCCCAGCCAGGGGAGGTAACTATGGCTACACCTTC.

This clonotype came up many times. This chain's CDR3 is CSARAGGRAGANVLTF. In nucleotides, the CDR3 is TGCAGTGCTAGAGCGGGGGGGCGCGCTGGGGCCAACGTCCTGACTTTC. The V call is TRBV20-1, the J call TRBJ2-6; 8 bases fit TRBD2. The CDR3 extends over 16 amino acids. Germline CDR1 DFQATT, CDR2 SNEGSKA (reference sequence). V dropped 1 base and J dropped 2; count of bases not matched to a gene: 4.